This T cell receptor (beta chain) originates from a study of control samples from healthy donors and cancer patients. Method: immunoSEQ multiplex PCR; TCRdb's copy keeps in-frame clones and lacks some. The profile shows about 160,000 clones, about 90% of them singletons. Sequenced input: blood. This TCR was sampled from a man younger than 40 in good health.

The DNA for the CDR3 is TGTGCCAGCGCACTATCACGGAGCAGCAATCAGCCCCAGCATTTT. Translated: CASALSRSSNQPQHF. V gene TRBV6-5 combines with J gene TRBJ1-5; D call uncertain. The germline gives CDR1 MNHEY, CDR2 SVGAGI. Trimming took off 8 bases at V and 1 base at J, with 15 bases between the two ends. The CDR3 sequence is 15 residues long.